These 25 T cell receptor beta chains were sequenced from one sample in a study of cytomegalovirus exposure and HLA in healthy donors. This table comes from immunoSEQ multiplex PCR, and its TCRdb copy is limited to in-frame clones, with some not included. There are approximately 150,000 clones in the sample; around nine tenths occur only once, and approximately 2.5% lies in the top ten. The sequenced material came from PBMCs. The receptors stem from a man younger than 35 in good health and CMV-seropositive.

The V call is TRBV5-6, the J call TRBJ1-2; 7 nucleotides align to TRBD1. The CDR3 contains 16 residues. Germline V lookup: CDR1 SGHDT, CDR2 YYEEEE. V dropped 3 bases and J dropped 5; count of bases not matched to a gene: 13. The CDR3 loop is CASSWGTVDNGYGYTF. The DNA for the CDR3 is TGTGCCAGCAGCTGGGGGACAGTCGATAACGGGTATGGCTACACCTTC.

The chain employs TRBV6-1 and TRBJ2-1; 7 bases match TRBD2. The length of the CDR3 is 15 residues. The V segment lost 3 bases and the J segment 2 bases; nucleotides outside the gene matches: 4. Germline CDR1 is MNHNS and CDR2 is SASEGT. The CDR3, as DNA: TGTGCCAGCAGTGAGGGGGGAGGGCCCTACAATGAGCAGTTCTTC. Translation gives CASSEGGGPYNEQFF.

The chain uses TRBV5-1 and TRBJ1-1; a weak D match, TRBD1 (6 bases). V gave up 0 bases and J gave up 0 bases, with 12 bases separating them. Germline CDR1 reads SGHRS; CDR2 reads YFSETQ. This CDR3 is built from 16 residues. The chain's CDR3 is CASSLDPGVMNTEAFF. DNA for the CDR3: TGCGCCAGCAGCTTGGATCCAGGGGTAATGAACACTGAAGCTTTCTTT.

V usage is TRBV6-4 and J usage is TRBJ2-7; TRBD2 matches at 9 bases. J gave up 4 bases and V 5 bases, and 15 bases lay outside the gene matches. This CDR3 is 17 amino acids long. Per the germline V gene, CDR1 is MRHNA and CDR2 is SNTAGT. The CDR3 sequence: CASSHQDRASGKYEQYF. The CDR3 DNA reads as TGTGCCAGCAGTCACCAGGATCGGGCTAGCGGGAAATACGAGCAGTACTTC.

The chain joins TRBV7-9 to TRBJ2-3; TRBD1 might be the D (6 bases). CDR3 size: 14 residues. Germline V lookup: CDR1 SEHNR, CDR2 FQNEAQ (reference sequence). V was pared by 6 bases and J by 4 bases, with 14 bases between. In nucleotides, the CDR3 is TGTGCCAGCAGTAGGGACAAAAACTCAGATACGCAGTATTTT. Translating gives CASSRDKNSDTQYF.

This chain uses TRBV4-3 with TRBJ2-4; tentative D call: TRBD2 (6 bases). Per the germline V gene, CDR1 is LGHNA and CDR2 is YSLEER. This CDR3 is 16 amino acids long. With 2 bases removed from V and 0 bases from J, the gap between germline ends came to 11 bases. This CDR3 is CASSQIGGVAKNIQYF. The CDR3 DNA reads as TGCGCCAGCAGCCAAATAGGCGGGGTAGCCAAAAACATTCAGTACTTC.

The chain joins TRBV5-4 to TRBJ2-2; TRBD2 matches 10 bases. V dropped 2 bases and J dropped 1; count of bases not matched to a gene: 2. Germline CDR1 is SGHNT and CDR2 is YYREEE (reference sequence). This CDR3 has 16 amino acids. The CDR3 is CASSLLAGMNTGELFF. The DNA for the CDR3 is TGTGCCAGCAGCTTACTAGCGGGGATGAACACCGGGGAGCTGTTTTTT.

The rearrangement links TRBV5-1 to TRBJ2-5; TRBD1 agrees at 7 bases. The V gene's germline CDR1 is SGHRS and CDR2 YFSETQ. CDR3 length: 13 amino acids. J gave up 4 bases and V 5 bases, and 5 bases lay outside the gene matches. The CDR3 region is CASRQGTRETQYF. DNA for the CDR3: TGCGCCAGCAGACAGGGGACCCGAGAGACCCAGTACTTC.

The chain uses TRBV7-2 and TRBJ2-7; no clear D gene. With 5 bases removed from V and 3 bases from J, the gap between germline ends came to 14 bases. CDR3 length: 14 residues. From germline, CDR1 is SGHTA and CDR2 FQGNSA. This CDR3 is CASSHGGSNYEQYF. CDR3 DNA: TGTGCCAGCAGCCACGGCGGCTCGAACTACGAGCAGTACTTC.

J is TRBJ2-7 and V is TRBV7-9; D gene uncertain. V lost 5 bases and J lost 2, with 19 bases in between. The CDR3 length is 16 residues. Germline V gene sequence: CDR1 SEHNR, CDR2 FQNEAQ (reference sequence). Here the CDR3 reads CASSPRSQNAPYEQYF. In DNA form, the CDR3 reads TGTGCCAGCAGCCCTCGGTCACAGAACGCCCCCTACGAGCAGTACTTC.

The rearrangement joins TRBV12-5 to TRBJ2-1, with 8 bases fitting TRBD1. Germline V gene data show CDR1 as LGHNT and CDR2 as FRNRAP. V gave up 5 bases and J gave up 3 bases; unmatched junction bases: 12. The CDR3 covers 17 residues. CDR3 sequence reads: CASGPAPRGLNYNEQFF. The DNA for the CDR3 is TGTGCTAGTGGTCCCGCTCCCAGGGGGCTAAACTACAATGAGCAGTTCTTC.

The V and J genes are TRBV7-8 and TRBJ2-7; 9 nucleotides agree with TRBD2. Germline-derived CDR1 and CDR2 are SGHVS and FQNEAQ. The CDR3 is 14 residues long. V dropped 0 bases and J dropped 4; count of bases not matched to a gene: 1. CDR3 amino acids: CASSLATSGYEQYF. CDR3 DNA: TGTGCCAGCAGCTTAGCCACTAGCGGGTACGAGCAGTACTTC.

The CDR3 DNA reads TGTGCCAGCAGCTCCCGGGACAAACAGTATTTT. Protein product: CASSSRDKQYF. This rearrangement joins TRBV5-6 to TRBJ2-3; D might be TRBD1 (6 bases). V gave up 3 bases and J gave up 12 bases, with 11 bases separating them. This CDR3 has 11 residues. CDR1 is SGHDT, CDR2 YYEEEE, per germline.

In regard to this clone: Germline and junction disagree at one end, which may indicate a read error. The chain employs TRBV18 and TRBJ2-7; D unclear. Germline loops: CDR1 KGHSH, CDR2 LQKENI. The CDR3 covers 15 residues. CDR3: CASSSPAMSSDEQYF. The CDR3 DNA follows: TGTGCCAGCTCATCTCCAGCGATGTCCTCCGACGAGCAGTACTTC.

This chain joins TRBV5-4 and TRBJ2-6; 7 bases map to TRBD1. The CDR3 length is 14 residues. The J segment lost 9 bases and the V segment lost 4 bases, leaving 7 bases of the junction unmatched. Germline CDR1 SGHNT, CDR2 YYREEE (reference sequence). CDR3 sequence: CASSLDRAGNVLTF. CDR3 DNA: TGTGCCAGCAGCCTTGACAGGGCGGGCAACGTCCTGACTTTC.

The chain links TRBV4-3 to TRBJ2-3, with a tentative D call TRBD2 (5 bases). Germline V gene sequence: CDR1 LGHNA, CDR2 YSLEER. The CDR3 is 14 residues long. V gave up 0 bases and J gave up 6 bases, with 10 bases separating them. The chain's CDR3 is CASSQENPGDTQYF. CDR3 sequence (DNA): TGCGCCAGCAGCCAAGAGAATCCGGGGGATACGCAGTATTTT.

This clone was seen more than once but under ten times. This chain links TRBV15 with TRBJ2-7; TRBD2 agrees at 9 bases. Unmatched junction bases numbered 4, after V lost 5 bases and J lost 2 bases. This CDR3 is built from 14 residues. CDR1 LNHNV and CDR2 YYDKDF come from the germline V gene (reference sequence). The CDR3 reads CATSRGRAAYEQYF. The DNA of the CDR3 is TGTGCCACCAGCCGCGGGAGGGCCGCCTACGAGCAGTACTTC.

The rearrangement uses TRBV4-1 and TRBJ2-3; D is possibly TRBD2 (6 bases). CDR3 length: 15 residues. Trimming took 3 bases from V and 4 from J, leaving 14 bases between them. Germline values: CDR1 MGHRA, CDR2 YSYEKL. The CDR3 bases are TGCGCCAGCAGCCATCTTACCCAGCGGGCAGATACGCAGTATTTT. It yields the protein CASSHLTQRADTQYF.

V gene TRBV5-1 combines with J gene TRBJ2-3, with 7 bases aligning to TRBD1. Germline values: CDR1 SGHRS, CDR2 YFSETQ. V trimming: 2 bases; J trimming: 6 bases; junction bases outside the gene matches: 15. The CDR3 length is 17 residues. Here the CDR3 DNA reads TGCGCCAGCAGCTTCTCCGGGACAGCGACACTACTTGATACGCAGTATTTT. Translating it yields CASSFSGTATLLDTQYF.

This rearrangement joins TRBV27 to TRBJ2-7; 11 bases line up with TRBD2. The V and J ends lost 6 bases and 1 base, in that order; junction bases with no gene match: 8. There are 16 residues in the CDR3. CDR1 and CDR2 (germline): MNHEY, SMNVEV (reference sequence). This chain's CDR3 is CASRYSLAGGSYEQYF. DNA for the CDR3: TGTGCCAGCAGATATAGCCTAGCGGGAGGTTCCTACGAGCAGTACTTC.

This chain joins TRBV7-3 and TRBJ2-3, with D possibly TRBD2 on 7 matching bases. CDR3 size: 15 residues. Trimming removed 4 bases at V and 2 bases at J, with 13 bases between. In germline, CDR1 is SGHTA, CDR2 FQGTGA. CDR3 loop: CASSSRGGYTDTQYF. CDR3 in DNA: TGTGCCAGCAGCTCAAGGGGGGGATACACAGATACGCAGTATTTT. The whole variable domain, remainder taken from reference TRBV7-3 and TRBJ2-3, is GAGVSQTPSNKVTEKGKYVELRCDPISGHTALYWYRQSLGQGPEFLIYFQGTGAADDSGLPNDRFFAVRPEGSVSTLKIQRTERGDSAVYLCASSSRGGYTDTQYFGPGTRLTVL.

The J gene is TRBJ2-1, the V gene TRBV4-3; 15 bases map to TRBD2. Germline V gene data show CDR1 as LGHNA and CDR2 as YSLEER. V trimming: 5 bases; J trimming: 7 bases; junction bases outside the gene matches: 15. This CDR3 has 19 residues. CDR3 nucleotide sequence: TGCGCCAGCAGCTTACCGTGGGGACTAGCGGGAGGATCGGGGAATGAGCAGTTCTTC. This translates into CASSLPWGLAGGSGNEQFF.

V gene TRBV19 combines with J gene TRBJ2-7, with a tentative D call TRBD2 (6 bases). This CDR3 has 14 residues. Germline loops: CDR1 LNHDA, CDR2 SQIVND (reference sequence). Deletions cut 6 bases from V and 2 bases from J, with 14 bases between. The CDR3 coding sequence is TGTGCCAGTAGCCGCAAGGAGGGGACCTACGAGCAGTACTTC. Amino acid sequence: CASSRKEGTYEQYF.

Only one count was recorded for this clone. V is TRBV5-1 and J is TRBJ1-1; 11 bases are shared with TRBD1. J gave up 4 bases and V 3 bases, and 2 bases lay outside the gene matches. The length of the CDR3 is 14 residues. CDR1 is SGHRS and CDR2 is YFSETQ in the germline V gene. CDR3 sequence reads: CASSSGTGGTEAFF. The DNA for the CDR3 is TGCGCCAGCAGCTCAGGGACAGGGGGCACTGAAGCTTTCTTT.

The rearrangement joins TRBV7-8 to TRBJ2-2; D is perhaps TRBD2 (6 bases). The CDR3 is 16 amino acids. Trimming took off 5 bases at V and 0 bases at J, with 13 bases between the two ends. Germline lookup yields CDR1 SGHVS and CDR2 FQNEAQ. CDR3 loop: CASSGGTVTNTGELFF. The DNA of the CDR3 is TGTGCCAGCAGCGGAGGGACGGTTACGAACACCGGGGAGCTGTTTTTT.